The source of this TCR beta chain is a study of cytomegalovirus exposure and HLA in healthy donors. General study points: Previous analysis showed most TCR beta V segments were productive about 87% or about 30% of the time. Analysis was performed later, and it showed HLA-associated TCR beta chains to be more clonally expanded than equally common others.

The donors comprised healthy bone marrow donors. Primers for the PCR totalled 60 Vbeta and 13 Jbeta. Some clones are missing from TCRdb's copy, which holds only in-frame ones; the method was immunoSEQ multiplex PCR. This sample carries under 150,000 clones, with roughly 2.5% going to the ten biggest clones. The V gene end was trimmed by 1 base and the J gene end by 5 bases; junction bases not matched to a gene: 9. The CDR3 sequence is 16 residues long. CDR1 and CDR2 from the germline V gene are SGHRS and YFSETQ. Of note for this clone: What it binds is not known.

Source material: PBMCs. This receptor was identified in a middle-aged man in good health and CMV-seronegative. The chain is built from TRBV5-1 and TRBJ2-5; 9 nucleotides align to TRBD2. This CDR3 is CASSLTSGGPFETQYF. In DNA form, the CDR3 reads TGCGCCAGCAGCTTGACGAGCGGGGGGCCCTTCGAGACCCAGTACTTC.